The 4 T cell receptor beta chains below come from one sample, sequenced in a study of blood T cells in healthy people across ages. A J-beta primer mix and a sample-barcoded 5' primer were used in a second PCR of about 6 to 12 cycles. TCRdb independently ran MiXCR on the 5' RACE reads; one entry per CDR3 protein. The sample lists roughly 700,000 distinct CDR3 sequences; 25% were seen once. The same sample was also studied in work on T cells of mothers and their children.

Material: blood. The receptors here all came from a boy younger than 18 in good health.

The chain joins TRBV12-3 or TRBV12-4 to TRBJ1-2, with D uncertain. The ends were cut back, 7 bases at V and 8 bases at J, with 20 bases in the middle. CDR3 length: 14 residues. The CDR3 DNA reads TGTGCCAGCACCTGGGGAGGGAAGCTTAAAGGCTACACCTTC. Translation gives CASTWGGKLKGYTF.

This clonotype turned up a few times. The chain has TRBV29-1 and TRBJ2-7, with D hard to call. Trimming took off 8 bases at V and 4 bases at J, with 12 bases between the two ends. The CDR3 consists of 11 residues. The germline gives CDR1 SQVTM, CDR2 ANQGSEA. CDR3 residues: CSLREGYEQYF. Written as DNA, the CDR3 is TGCAGCCTTAGGGAAGGGTACGAGCAGTACTTC.

The chain combines TRBV15 with TRBJ1-5; D is unresolved. CDR1 and CDR2 from the germline V gene are LNHNV and YYDKDF (reference sequence). Trimming shortened V by 5 bases and J by 6 bases, and 17 bases separated the two germline ends. CDR3 length: 15 amino acids. CDR3 residues: CATSGSIILFQPQHF. The CDR3 nucleotides are TGTGCCACCAGCGGATCCATTATATTATTTCAGCCCCAGCATTTT.

This clonotype was detected a few times. V gene TRBV12-5 combines with J gene TRBJ2-5; TRBD1 might be the D (5 bases). The J call could be wrong; TRBJ2-7 is a better fit for the DNA end. Germline V gene data show CDR1 as LGHNT and CDR2 as FRNRAP. The CDR3 spans 13 residues. The CDR3: CASGPGHLYEQYF. CDR3 nucleotides: TGTGCTAGTGGTCCTGGACATCTCTACGAGCAGTACTTC.